This T cell receptor (beta chain) was documented in a study of blood T cell repertoires in COVID-19. As for the study in general: Samples of COVID-19 (acute and convalescent) were obtained from the United States, Italy and Spain. T cells, B-cell-depleted T cells, or PBMCs provided the cDNA or gDNA that served as material.

Sequencing was performed with immunoSEQ multiplex PCR; in TCRdb, only in-frame clones are kept and a portion is missing. Of under 200,000 clones listed, 70% to 90% are singletons. The CDR3 has 16 amino acids. The germline V gene has CDR1 SGHRS and CDR2 YFSETQ. V trimming: 0 bases; J trimming: 7 bases; junction bases outside the gene matches: 3. The TCR comes from a woman of 80 years or more with COVID-19, enrolled during active disease. J is TRBJ2-1 and V is TRBV5-1; 14 nucleotides line up with TRBD2. Sequences were obtained from peripheral blood. CDR3 loop: CASSLGGLAGENEQFF. The CDR3 nucleotides read TGCGCCAGCAGCTTGGGGGGACTAGCGGGAGAGAATGAGCAGTTCTTC.